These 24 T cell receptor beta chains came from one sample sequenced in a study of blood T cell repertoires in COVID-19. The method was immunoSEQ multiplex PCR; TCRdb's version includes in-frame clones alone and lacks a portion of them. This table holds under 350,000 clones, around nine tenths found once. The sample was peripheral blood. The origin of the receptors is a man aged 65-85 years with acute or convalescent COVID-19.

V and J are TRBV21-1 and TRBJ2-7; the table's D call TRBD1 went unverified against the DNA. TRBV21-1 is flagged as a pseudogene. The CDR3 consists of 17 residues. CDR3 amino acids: CASSNLEDRAFPHEQYF. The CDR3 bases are TGTGCCAGCAGCAATCTAGAGGACAGGGCATTTCCGCACGAGCAGTACTTC.

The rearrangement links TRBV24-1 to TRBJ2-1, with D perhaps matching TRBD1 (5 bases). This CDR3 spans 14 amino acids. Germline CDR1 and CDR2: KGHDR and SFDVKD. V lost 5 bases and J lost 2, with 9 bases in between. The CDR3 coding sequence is TGTGCCACCAGTGGGGTAGGGGCCTACAATGAGCAGTTCTTC. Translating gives CATSGVGAYNEQFF.

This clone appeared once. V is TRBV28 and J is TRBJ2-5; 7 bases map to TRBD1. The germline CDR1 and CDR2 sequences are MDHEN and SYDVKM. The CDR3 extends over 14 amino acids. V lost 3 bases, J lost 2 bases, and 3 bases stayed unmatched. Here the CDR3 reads CASSFRDSQETQYF. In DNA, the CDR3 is TGTGCCAGCAGTTTCCGGGACAGTCAAGAGACCCAGTACTTC.

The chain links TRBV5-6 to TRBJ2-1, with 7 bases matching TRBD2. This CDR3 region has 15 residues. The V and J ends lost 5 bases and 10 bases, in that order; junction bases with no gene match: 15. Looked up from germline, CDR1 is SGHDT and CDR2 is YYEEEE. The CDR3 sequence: CASSPRREYGGEQFF. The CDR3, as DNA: TGTGCCAGCAGTCCCCGGCGGGAGTATGGCGGGGAGCAGTTCTTC.

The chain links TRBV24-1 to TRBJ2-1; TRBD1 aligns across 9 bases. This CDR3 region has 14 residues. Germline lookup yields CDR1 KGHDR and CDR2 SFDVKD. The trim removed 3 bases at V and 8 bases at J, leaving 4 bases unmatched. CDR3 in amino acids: CATSDPTGGDEQFF. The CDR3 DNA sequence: TGTGCCACCAGTGATCCCACAGGGGGCGATGAGCAGTTCTTC.

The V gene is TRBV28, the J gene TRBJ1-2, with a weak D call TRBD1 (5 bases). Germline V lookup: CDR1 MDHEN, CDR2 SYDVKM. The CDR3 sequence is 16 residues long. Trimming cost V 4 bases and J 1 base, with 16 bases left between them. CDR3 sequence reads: CASSSPTESLNYGYTF. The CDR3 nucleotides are TGTGCCAGCAGTTCACCGACAGAGAGTCTTAACTATGGCTACACCTTC.

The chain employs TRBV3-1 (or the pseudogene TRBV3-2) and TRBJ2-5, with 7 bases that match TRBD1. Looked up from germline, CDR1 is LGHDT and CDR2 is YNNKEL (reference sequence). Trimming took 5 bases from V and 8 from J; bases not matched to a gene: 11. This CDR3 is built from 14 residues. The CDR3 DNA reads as TGTGCCAGCAGCTCACGAGGGGGCGTCCCAACCCAGTACTTC. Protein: CASSSRGGVPTQYF.

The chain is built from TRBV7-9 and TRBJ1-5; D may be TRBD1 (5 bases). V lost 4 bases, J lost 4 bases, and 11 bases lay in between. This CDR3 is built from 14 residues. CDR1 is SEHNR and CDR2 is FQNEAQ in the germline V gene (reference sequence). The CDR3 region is CASSSSGNNQPQHF. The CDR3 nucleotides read TGTGCCAGCAGCTCCTCAGGGAATAATCAGCCCCAGCATTTT.

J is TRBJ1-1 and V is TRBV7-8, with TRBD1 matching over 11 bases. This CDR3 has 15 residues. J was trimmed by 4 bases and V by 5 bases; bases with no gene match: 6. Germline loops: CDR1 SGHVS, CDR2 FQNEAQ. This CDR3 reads CASSGQGAVGTEAFF. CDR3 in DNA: TGTGCCAGCAGCGGACAGGGGGCGGTGGGCACTGAAGCTTTCTTT.

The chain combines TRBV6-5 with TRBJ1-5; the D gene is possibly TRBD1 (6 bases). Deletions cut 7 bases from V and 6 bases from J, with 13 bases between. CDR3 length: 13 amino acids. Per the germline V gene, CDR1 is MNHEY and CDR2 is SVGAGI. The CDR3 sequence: CASTDGGAQPQHF. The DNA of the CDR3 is TGTGCCAGCACCGATGGGGGGGCTCAGCCCCAGCATTTT.

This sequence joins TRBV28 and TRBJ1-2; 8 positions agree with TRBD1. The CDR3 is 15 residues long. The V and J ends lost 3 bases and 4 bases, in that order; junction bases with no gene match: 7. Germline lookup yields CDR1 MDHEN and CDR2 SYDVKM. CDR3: CASSFLDRDIYGYTF. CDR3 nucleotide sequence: TGTGCCAGCAGTTTCTTGGACAGGGACATCTATGGCTACACCTTC.

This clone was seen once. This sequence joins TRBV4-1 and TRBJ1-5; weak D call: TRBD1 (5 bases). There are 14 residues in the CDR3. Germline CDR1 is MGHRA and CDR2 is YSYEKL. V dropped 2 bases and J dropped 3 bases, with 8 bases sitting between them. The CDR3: CASSQQGFNQPQHF. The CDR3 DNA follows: TGCGCCAGCAGCCAACAGGGATTCAATCAGCCCCAGCATTTT.

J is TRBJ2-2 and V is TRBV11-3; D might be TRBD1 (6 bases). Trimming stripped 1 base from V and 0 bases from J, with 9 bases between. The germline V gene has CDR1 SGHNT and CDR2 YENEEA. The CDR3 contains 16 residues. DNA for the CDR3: TGTGCCAGCAGCTTAGGTCAGGGGACGAACACCGGGGAGCTGTTTTTT. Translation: CASSLGQGTNTGELFF.

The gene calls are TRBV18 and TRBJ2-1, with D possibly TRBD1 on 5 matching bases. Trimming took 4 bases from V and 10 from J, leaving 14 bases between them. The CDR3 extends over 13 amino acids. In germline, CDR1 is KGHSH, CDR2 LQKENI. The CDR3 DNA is TGTGCCAGCTCACTTTCACAGGAAGGGGAGCAGTTCTTC. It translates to CASSLSQEGEQFF.

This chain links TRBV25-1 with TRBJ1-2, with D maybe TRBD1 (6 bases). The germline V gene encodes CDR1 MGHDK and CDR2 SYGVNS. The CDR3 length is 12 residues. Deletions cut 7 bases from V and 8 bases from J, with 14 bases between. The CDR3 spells CASNTGIRGYTF. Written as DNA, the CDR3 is TGTGCCAGCAATACAGGGATAAGAGGCTACACCTTC.

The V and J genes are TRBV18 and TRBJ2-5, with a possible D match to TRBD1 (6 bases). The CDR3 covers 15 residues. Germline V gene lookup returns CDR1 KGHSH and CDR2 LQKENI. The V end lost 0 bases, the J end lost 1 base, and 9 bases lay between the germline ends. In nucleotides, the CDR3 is TGTGCCAGCTCACCACCTAACAGGGCCCAAGAGACCCAGTACTTC. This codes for CASSPPNRAQETQYF.

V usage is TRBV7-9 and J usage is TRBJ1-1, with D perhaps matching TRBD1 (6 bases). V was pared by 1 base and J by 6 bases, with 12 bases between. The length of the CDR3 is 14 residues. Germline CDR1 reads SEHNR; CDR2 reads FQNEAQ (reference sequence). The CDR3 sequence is CASSLVQGNSEAFF. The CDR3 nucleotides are TGTGCCAGCAGCTTAGTTCAGGGGAATTCTGAAGCTTTCTTT.

CDR3 coding DNA: TGTGCCAGCAGCCCGAGGACAGGGGGCCTGAACGAGCAGTACTTC. Amino acids: CASSPRTGGLNEQYF. V gene TRBV7-2 combines with J gene TRBJ2-7; TRBD1 matches 11 bases. Germline trimming cut 5 bases from V and 5 bases from J; bases unmatched to any gene: 8. The CDR3 is 15 residues long. CDR1 is SGHTA, CDR2 FQGNSA, per germline.

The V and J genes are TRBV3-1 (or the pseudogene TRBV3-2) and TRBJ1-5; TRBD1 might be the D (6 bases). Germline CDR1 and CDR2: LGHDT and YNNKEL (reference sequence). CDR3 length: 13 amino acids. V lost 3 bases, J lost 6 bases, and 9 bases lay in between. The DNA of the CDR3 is TGTGCCAGCAGCCAGCGGGGGGCTCAGCCCCAGCATTTT. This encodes CASSQRGAQPQHF.

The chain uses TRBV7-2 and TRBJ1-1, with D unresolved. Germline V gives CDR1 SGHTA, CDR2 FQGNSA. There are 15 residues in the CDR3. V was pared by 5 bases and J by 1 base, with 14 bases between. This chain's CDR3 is CASSPSPTQNTEAFF. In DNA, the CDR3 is TGTGCCAGCAGCCCTAGCCCCACTCAGAACACTGAAGCTTTCTTT.

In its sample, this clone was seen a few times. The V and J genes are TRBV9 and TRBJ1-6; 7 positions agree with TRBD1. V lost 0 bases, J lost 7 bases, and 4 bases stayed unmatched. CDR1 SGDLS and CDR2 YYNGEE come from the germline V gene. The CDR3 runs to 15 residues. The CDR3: CASSVEQGSNSPLHF. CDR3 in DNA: TGTGCCAGCAGCGTAGAACAGGGGAGCAATTCACCCCTCCACTTT.

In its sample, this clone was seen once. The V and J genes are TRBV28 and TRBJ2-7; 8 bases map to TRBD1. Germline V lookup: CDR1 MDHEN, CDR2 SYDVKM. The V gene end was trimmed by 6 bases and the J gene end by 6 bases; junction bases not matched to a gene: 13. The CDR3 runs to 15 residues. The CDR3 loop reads CASSPSGDRSCEQYF. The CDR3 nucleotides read TGTGCCAGCAGCCCGTCGGGGGACAGGAGCTGCGAGCAGTACTTC.

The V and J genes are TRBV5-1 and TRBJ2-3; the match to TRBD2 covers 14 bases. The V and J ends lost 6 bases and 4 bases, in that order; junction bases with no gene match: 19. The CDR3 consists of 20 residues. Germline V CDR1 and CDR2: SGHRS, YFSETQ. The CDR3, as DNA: TGCGCCAGCACCCAAGCCGGGACTAGCGGGGGACCATCCTCGGCAGATACGCAGTATTTT. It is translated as CASTQAGTSGGPSSADTQYF.

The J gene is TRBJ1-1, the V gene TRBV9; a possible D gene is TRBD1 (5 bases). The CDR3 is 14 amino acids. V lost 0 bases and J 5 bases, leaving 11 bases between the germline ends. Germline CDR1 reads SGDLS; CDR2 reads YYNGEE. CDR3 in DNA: TGTGCCAGCAGCGTAGACCCAGGGTGGACTGAAGCTTTCTTT. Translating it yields CASSVDPGWTEAFF.